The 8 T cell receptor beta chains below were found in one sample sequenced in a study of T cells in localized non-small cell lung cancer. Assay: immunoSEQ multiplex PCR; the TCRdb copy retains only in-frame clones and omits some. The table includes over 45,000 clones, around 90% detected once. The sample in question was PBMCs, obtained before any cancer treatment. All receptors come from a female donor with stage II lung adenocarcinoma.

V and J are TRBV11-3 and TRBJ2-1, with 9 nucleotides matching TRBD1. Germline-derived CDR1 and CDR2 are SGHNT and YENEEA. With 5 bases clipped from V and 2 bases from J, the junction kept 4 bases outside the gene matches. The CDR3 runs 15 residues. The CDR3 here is CASSQRQGAYNEQFF. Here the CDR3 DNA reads TGTGCCAGCAGCCAACGACAGGGGGCCTACAATGAGCAGTTCTTC.

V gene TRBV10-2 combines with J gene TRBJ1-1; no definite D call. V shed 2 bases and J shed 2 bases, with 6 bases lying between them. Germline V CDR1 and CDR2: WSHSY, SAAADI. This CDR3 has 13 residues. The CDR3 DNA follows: TGCGCCAGCAGTGAGGCTCCTAACACTGAAGCTTTCTTT. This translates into CASSEAPNTEAFF.

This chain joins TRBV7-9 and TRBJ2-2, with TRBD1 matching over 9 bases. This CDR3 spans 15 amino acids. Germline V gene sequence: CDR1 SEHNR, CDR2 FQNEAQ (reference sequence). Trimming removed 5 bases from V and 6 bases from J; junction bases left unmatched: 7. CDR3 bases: TGTGCCAGCAGCGCGGCCGGGACAGGGCCCGGGGAGCTGTTTTTT. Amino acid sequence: CASSAAGTGPGELFF.

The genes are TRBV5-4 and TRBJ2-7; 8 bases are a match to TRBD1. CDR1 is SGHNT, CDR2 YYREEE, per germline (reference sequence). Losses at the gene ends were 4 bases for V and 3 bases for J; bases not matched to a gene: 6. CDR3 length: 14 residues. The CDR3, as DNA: TGTGCCAGCAGCGGGACAGGAGTTTACTACGAGCAGTACTTC. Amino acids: CASSGTGVYYEQYF.

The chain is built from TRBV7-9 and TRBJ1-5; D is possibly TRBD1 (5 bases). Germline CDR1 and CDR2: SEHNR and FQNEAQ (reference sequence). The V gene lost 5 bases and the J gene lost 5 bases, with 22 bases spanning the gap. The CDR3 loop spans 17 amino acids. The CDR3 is CASSHPAGRREDQPQHF. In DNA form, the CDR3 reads TGTGCCAGCAGCCACCCTGCGGGACGGAGGGAGGATCAGCCCCAGCATTTT.

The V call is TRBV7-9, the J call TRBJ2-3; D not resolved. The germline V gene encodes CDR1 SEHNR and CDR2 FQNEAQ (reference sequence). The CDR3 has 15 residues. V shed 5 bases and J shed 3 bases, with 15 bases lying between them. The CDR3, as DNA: TGTGCCAGCAGCCCCCTCGAAGGGATAACAGATACGCAGTATTTT. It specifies CASSPLEGITDTQYF.

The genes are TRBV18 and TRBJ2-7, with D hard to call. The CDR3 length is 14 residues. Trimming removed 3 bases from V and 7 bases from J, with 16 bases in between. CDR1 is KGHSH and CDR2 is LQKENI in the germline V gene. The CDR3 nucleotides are TGTGCCAGCTCACCGCCCAGGTTCCTTTGGGAGCAGTACTTC. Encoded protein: CASSPPRFLWEQYF.

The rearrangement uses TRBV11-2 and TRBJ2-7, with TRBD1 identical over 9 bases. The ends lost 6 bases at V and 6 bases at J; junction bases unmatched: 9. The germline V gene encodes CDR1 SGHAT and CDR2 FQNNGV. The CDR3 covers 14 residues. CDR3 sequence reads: CASRVPGQGFEQYF. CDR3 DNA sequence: TGTGCCAGCAGAGTACCGGGACAGGGTTTCGAGCAGTACTTC.